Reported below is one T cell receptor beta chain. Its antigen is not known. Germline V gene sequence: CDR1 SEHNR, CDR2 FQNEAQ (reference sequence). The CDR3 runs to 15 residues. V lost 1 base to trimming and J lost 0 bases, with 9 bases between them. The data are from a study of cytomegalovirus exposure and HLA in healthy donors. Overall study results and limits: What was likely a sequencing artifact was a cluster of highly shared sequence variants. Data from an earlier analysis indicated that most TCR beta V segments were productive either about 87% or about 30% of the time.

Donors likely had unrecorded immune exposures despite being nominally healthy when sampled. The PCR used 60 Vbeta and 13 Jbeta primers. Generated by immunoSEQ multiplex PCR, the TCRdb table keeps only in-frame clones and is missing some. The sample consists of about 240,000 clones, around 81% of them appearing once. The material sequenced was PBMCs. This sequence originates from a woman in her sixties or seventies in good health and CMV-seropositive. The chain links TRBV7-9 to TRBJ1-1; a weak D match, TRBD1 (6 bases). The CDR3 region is CASSLEAGVNTEAFF. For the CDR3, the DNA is TGTGCCAGCAGCTTAGAGGCAGGGGTGAACACTGAAGCTTTCTTT. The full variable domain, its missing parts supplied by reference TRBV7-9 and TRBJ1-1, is DTGVSQNPRHKITKRGQNVTFRCDPISEHNRLYWYRQTLGQGPEFLTYFQNEAQLEKSRLLSDRFSAERPKGSFSTLEIQRTEQGDSAMYLCASSLEAGVNTEAFFGQGTRLTVV.